These 14 T cell receptor beta chains share one sample of origin, sequenced in a study of T cell responses to AZD1222 COVID-19 vaccine. Method: immunoSEQ multiplex PCR; TCRdb's copy keeps in-frame clones and lacks some. Among under 200,000 clones, roughly 89% were seen once, and the ten largest hold over 1.5%. The specimen comprised peripheral blood, sampled on day 0 of AZD1222 vaccination. All receptors come from an adult in good health.

This rearrangement joins TRBV18 to TRBJ2-1; 9 bases are a match to TRBD2. The CDR3 sequence is 16 residues long. V lost 0 bases to trimming and J lost 9 bases; unmatched junction nucleotides: 9. Germline CDR1 and CDR2: KGHSH and LQKENI. DNA of the CDR3: TGTGCCAGCTCACCACCGGTGGCGGGAGGGCCCGGTGAGCAGTTCTTC. Protein product: CASSPPVAGGPGEQFF.

This clone has only one observation. The CDR3 region is CASSFGTPFEQYF. CDR3 DNA sequence: TGCGCCAGCAGCTTCGGGACACCCTTCGAGCAGTACTTC. This rearrangement joins TRBV5-1 to TRBJ2-7; tentative D call: TRBD1 (6 bases). Germline V gives CDR1 SGHRS, CDR2 YFSETQ. The CDR3 totals 13 residues. V dropped 2 bases and J dropped 6 bases, with 12 bases sitting between them.

The chain carries TRBV6-2 or TRBV6-3 and TRBJ1-5; D gene uncertain. The germline V gene encodes CDR1 MNHEY and CDR2 SVGEGT. The CDR3 has 14 residues. Trimming left V 3 bases short and J 7 bases short, with 13 bases between. The CDR3 reads CASSYGRQRQPQHF. The DNA for the CDR3 is TGTGCCAGCAGTTATGGGAGGCAGCGGCAGCCCCAGCATTTT.

The chain carries TRBV10-3 and TRBJ2-7; 8 bases fit TRBD2. Germline CDR1 is ENHRY and CDR2 is SYGVKD. This CDR3 is built from 14 residues. J gave up 3 bases and V 3 bases, and 4 bases lay outside the gene matches. CDR3 DNA: TGTGCCATCAGTGAACTAGCGGAGAACTACGAGCAGTACTTC. Translated: CAISELAENYEQYF.

The rearrangement links TRBV4-1 to TRBJ2-7, with D possibly matching TRBD2 (5 bases). This CDR3 is built from 13 residues. Between the trimmed V and J ends, which lost 4 bases and 1 base, there was a span of 8 bases. From germline, CDR1 is MGHRA and CDR2 YSYEKL. The CDR3 DNA sequence: TGCGCCAGCAGCCCCGGGGTGTCCTACGAGCAGTACTTC. Translation gives CASSPGVSYEQYF.

V and J are TRBV30 and TRBJ1-1; D ambiguous. The germline V gene has CDR1 GTSNPN and CDR2 SVGIG (reference sequence). CDR3 length: 16 residues. V lost 2 bases and J lost 3, with 19 bases in between. Written as DNA, the CDR3 is TGTGCCTGGAGTTCCCCCGGGGTAGGTCGGGACACTGAAGCTTTCTTT. Translating gives CAWSSPGVGRDTEAFF.

V and J are TRBV7-3 and TRBJ2-7; TRBD2 aligns across 8 bases. This CDR3 is built from 12 residues. Germline V lookup: CDR1 SGHTA, CDR2 FQGTGA. V lost 5 bases to trimming and J lost 5 bases; unmatched junction nucleotides: 2. CDR3 nucleotide sequence: TGTGCCAGCAGCCCCGGGGGGGACGAGCAGTACTTC. Protein sequence: CASSPGGDEQYF.

This chain connects TRBV11-3 to TRBJ2-7; the D gene is possibly TRBD2 (7 bases). The CDR3 sequence is 13 residues long. V was cut by 5 bases and J by 5 bases, with 13 bases left in between. Per germline, CDR1 SGHNT and CDR2 YENEEA. CDR3 in amino acids: CASSPPGGNEQYF. The CDR3 DNA reads as TGTGCCAGCAGCCCCCCGGGGGGCAACGAGCAGTACTTC.

This clone was detected a few times. The gene calls are TRBV18 and TRBJ1-5, with 12 bases that match TRBD1. From germline, CDR1 is KGHSH and CDR2 LQKENI. The CDR3 is 15 amino acids. J lost 6 bases, V lost 6 bases, and 6 bases had no gene match. This CDR3 is CASSLGTGGGQPQHF. DNA of the CDR3: TGTGCCAGCTCCCTTGGGACAGGGGGCGGTCAGCCCCAGCATTTT. The variable domain in full, with the rest retrieved from reference TRBV18 and TRBJ1-5, is NAGVMQNPRHLVRRRGQEARLRCSPMKGHSHVYWYRQLPEEGLKFMVYLQKENIIDESGMPKERFSAEFPKEGPSILRIQQVVRGDSAAYFCASSLGTGGGQPQHFGDGTRLSIL.

The rearrangement uses TRBV11-2 and TRBJ2-7; no firm D call. CDR1 SGHAT and CDR2 FQNNGV come from the germline V gene. The ends were cut back, 2 bases at V and 2 bases at J, with 10 bases in the middle. The CDR3 contains 14 residues. CDR3 sequence (DNA): TGTGCCAGCAGCTTAATGGGCGGAGCCTACGAGCAGTACTTC. As protein: CASSLMGGAYEQYF.

This rearrangement joins TRBV19 to TRBJ1-5; D might be TRBD1 (5 bases). V lost 3 bases and J 0 bases, leaving 18 bases between the germline ends. This CDR3 has 18 amino acids. Per the germline V gene, CDR1 is LNHDA and CDR2 is SQIVND (reference sequence). The CDR3 loop is CASSIVRVGVYSNQPQHF. In nucleotides, the CDR3 is TGTGCCAGTAGTATTGTCAGGGTGGGGGTGTATAGCAATCAGCCCCAGCATTTT.

This chain connects TRBV5-1 to TRBJ1-4; possible D gene TRBD1, 5 bases. This CDR3 has 14 amino acids. Deletions cut 0 bases from V and 6 bases from J, with 9 bases between. Germline-derived CDR1 and CDR2 are SGHRS and YFSETQ. The CDR3 protein is CASSLGGNDEKLFF. The CDR3 DNA sequence: TGCGCCAGCAGCTTGGGGGGCAACGATGAAAAACTGTTTTTT.

The J gene is TRBJ1-2, the V gene TRBV6-5; D is unclear. V was cut by 0 bases and J by 5 bases, with 10 bases left in between. From germline, CDR1 is MNHEY and CDR2 SVGAGI. This CDR3 spans 14 amino acids. CDR3 sequence: CASSYSGRLYGYTF. CDR3 nucleotides: TGTGCCAGCAGTTACTCAGGACGGCTATATGGCTACACCTTC.

The V and J genes are TRBV10-2 and TRBJ2-5; D is perhaps TRBD1 (5 bases). This CDR3 has 13 amino acids. V was trimmed by 5 bases and J by 1 base, leaving 8 bases between them. Per the germline V gene, CDR1 is WSHSY and CDR2 is SAAADI. The CDR3 DNA reads as TGCGCCAGCAGTAGTAGGGGCCAAGAGACCCAGTACTTC. Translation gives CASSSRGQETQYF.